This record covers a single T cell receptor beta chain. Its antigen is unidentified. Repertoires were generated with immunoSEQ multiplex PCR, while TCRdb's copy carries only in-frame clones and drops some. The data show hundreds of thousands of clones, more than 70% seen once. The data belong to a study of Ad26.COV2.S vaccination and SARS-CoV-2 variants. V dropped 4 bases and J dropped 7; count of bases not matched to a gene: 13. Looked up from germline, CDR1 is MNHEY and CDR2 is SMNVEV (reference sequence). The length of the CDR3 is 16 residues. Findings and limits, study-wide: Non-spike TCR breadth was similar in vaccine and placebo recipients. Higher spike-specific TCR breadth was found in vaccine recipients than in placebo recipients. Analyses that measured TCR breadth and depth may have underestimated total T cell responses.

Treatment described: around 19 received Ad26.COV2.S at low or high dose, single or two shots; a few received placebo; per-sample allocation not given. Sample collection was performed on day 63 after the first vaccine or placebo injection. The vaccine antigen was prefusion-stabilized Wuhan SARS-CoV-2 spike. The source of this sequence is a person aged 18 to 59 who received the Ad26.COV2.S COVID-19 vaccine or a placebo. The chain couples TRBV27 to TRBJ2-5; 9 bases line up with TRBD1. Sequences were derived from peripheral blood, sampled in a trial of Ad26.COV2.S vaccine versus placebo. The CDR3 loop is CASSSPINRGQVTQYF. The CDR3 bases are TGTGCCAGCAGTTCACCAATAAACAGGGGGCAGGTGACCCAGTACTTC.